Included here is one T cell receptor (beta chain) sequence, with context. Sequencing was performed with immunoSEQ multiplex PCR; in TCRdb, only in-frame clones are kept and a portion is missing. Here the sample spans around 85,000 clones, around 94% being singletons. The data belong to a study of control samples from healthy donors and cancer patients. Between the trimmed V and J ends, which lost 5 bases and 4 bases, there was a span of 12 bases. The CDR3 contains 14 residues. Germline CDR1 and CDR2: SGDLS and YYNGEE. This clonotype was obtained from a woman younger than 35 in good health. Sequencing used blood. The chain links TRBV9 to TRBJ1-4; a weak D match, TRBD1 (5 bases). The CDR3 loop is CASSQGTSNEKLFF. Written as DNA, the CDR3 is TGTGCCAGCAGTCAGGGAACAAGTAATGAAAAACTGTTTTTT.